These 10 T cell receptor beta chains were all obtained from the same sample, sequenced in a study of shared clonotypes between healthy human individuals. TCRdb keeps only in-frame clones here, not all; method: immunoSEQ multiplex PCR. Among some 660,000 clones listed, less than 80% were seen once. The material sequenced was memory CD4+ T cells sorted from blood. Subset of the sample: CD45RA-negative fraction. These TCRs come from a woman under 40 in good health.

In the case of this clone: The final CDR3 position lacks the conserved phenylalanine or tryptophan, pointing to a likely read error. The chain carries TRBV25-1 and TRBJ2-3, with 7 nucleotides matching TRBD2. Trimming at V came to 3 bases and at J to 4 bases, leaving 7 bases not matched to a gene. CDR1 is MGHDK and CDR2 is SYGVNS in the germline V gene. This CDR3 spans 15 amino acids. The CDR3 DNA reads as TGTGCCAGCAGTGATAAAGCGGGATTGTCAGATACGCAGTATTCT. Translating it yields CASSDKAGLSDTQYS.

The rearrangement joins TRBV19 to TRBJ2-1; maybe TRBD2 (6 bases). Germline V gene sequence: CDR1 LNHDA, CDR2 SQIVND (reference sequence). V was pared by 0 bases and J by 0 bases, with 15 bases between. This CDR3 spans 18 amino acids. The chain's CDR3 is CASSIDLGGPSSYNEQFF. CDR3 DNA: TGTGCCAGTAGTATAGATCTCGGGGGACCTAGCTCCTACAATGAGCAGTTCTTC. The full variable domain, completed using reference TRBV19 and TRBJ2-1, is DGGITQSPKYLFRKEGQNVTLSCEQNLNHDAMYWYRQDPGQGLRLIYYSQIVNDFQKGDIAEGYSVSREKKESFPLTVTSAQKNPTAFYLCASSIDLGGPSSYNEQFFGPGTRLTVL.

The chain recombines TRBV29-1 with TRBJ2-5; 10 bases are a match to TRBD2. This CDR3 contains 13 residues. Germline V lookup: CDR1 SQVTM, CDR2 ANQGSEA. V shed 4 bases and J 5 bases; nucleotides not matched to a gene: 4. CDR3 region: CSVGSGRGETQYF. CDR3 DNA: TGCAGCGTTGGAAGCGGGAGGGGGGAGACCCAGTACTTC. Combining the CDR3 with reference TRBV29-1 and TRBJ2-5 gives the whole variable domain SAVISQKPSRDICQRGTSLTIQCQVDSQVTMMFWYRQQPGQSLTLIATANQGSEATYESGFVIDKFPISRPNLTFSTLTVSNMSPEDSSIYLCSVGSGRGETQYFGPGTRLLVL.

This clone was recorded many times. The V gene is TRBV7-2, the J gene TRBJ2-3, with TRBD1 matching over 7 bases. J gave up 1 base and V 9 bases, and 13 bases lay outside the gene matches. The CDR3 totals 16 residues. The V gene's germline CDR1 is SGHTA and CDR2 FQGNSA. The CDR3 DNA follows: TGTGCCAGTTATCAAGGGGGCAGCGGACGCACAGATACGCAGTATTTT. Translation: CASYQGGSGRTDTQYF.

The count of this clone is one. The genes are TRBV2 and TRBJ2-1; 7 bases fit TRBD2. Germline V gene data show CDR1 as SNHLY and CDR2 as FYNNEI. The CDR3 length is 14 residues. J was trimmed by 9 bases and V by 4 bases; bases with no gene match: 9. The CDR3 protein is CASSGRLAQVEQFF. CDR3 in DNA: TGTGCCAGCAGTGGGAGACTAGCCCAGGTTGAGCAGTTCTTC.

This chain joins TRBV28 and TRBJ2-1, with TRBD2 matching over 7 bases. Germline V lookup: CDR1 MDHEN, CDR2 SYDVKM. The CDR3 is made up of 13 amino acids. The junction had 9 bases not matched to a gene; V was cut back by 7 bases and J by 9 bases. The CDR3 coding sequence is TGTGCCAGCATTCCCGCGGGGGAGGGTGAGCAGTTCTTC. Translation: CASIPAGEGEQFF. Looking up the rest from reference TRBV28 and TRBJ2-1 gives the full variable domain: DVKVTQSSRYLVKRTGEKVFLECVQDMDHENMFWYRQDPGLGLRLIYFSYDVKMKEKGDIPEGYSVSREKKERFSLILESASTNQTSMYLCASIPAGEGEQFFGPGTRLTVL.

The chain employs TRBV5-6 and TRBJ1-5; D gene uncertain. Germline lookup yields CDR1 SGHDT and CDR2 YYEEEE. V gave up 1 base and J gave up 3 bases, with 5 bases separating them. The CDR3 has 13 amino acids. The CDR3 DNA follows: TGTGCCAGCAGCTTGAGGACCAATCAGCCCCAGCATTTT. Amino acid sequence: CASSLRTNQPQHF.

V gene TRBV27 combines with J gene TRBJ1-1; D is unresolved. V lost 1 base and J 5 bases, leaving 11 bases between the germline ends. From germline, CDR1 is MNHEY and CDR2 SMNVEV (reference sequence). There are 14 residues in the CDR3. The CDR3: CASSLLGRNTEAFF. The CDR3 DNA follows: TGTGCCAGCAGTTTATTGGGCAGAAATACTGAAGCTTTCTTT.

The genes are TRBV18 and TRBJ2-7, with TRBD2 matching 10 bases. This CDR3 has 14 residues. The junction had 4 bases not matched to a gene; V was cut back by 3 bases and J by 5 bases. Germline assignment: CDR1 KGHSH and CDR2 LQKENI. CDR3 bases: TGTGCCAGCTCACCCCTAGCGGGAGCCAACGAGCAGTACTTC. Its translation is CASSPLAGANEQYF. Together with reference TRBV18 and TRBJ2-7, the CDR3 gives the full variable domain: NAGVMQNPRHLVRRRGQEARLRCSPMKGHSHVYWYRQLPEEGLKFMVYLQKENIIDESGMPKERFSAEFPKEGPSILRIQQVVRGDSAAYFCASSPLAGANEQYFGPGTRLTVT.

The chain uses TRBV25-1 and TRBJ2-5; D is undetermined. V lost 5 bases and J lost 5, with 18 bases in between. The CDR3 loop spans 15 amino acids. From germline, CDR1 is MGHDK and CDR2 SYGVNS. The CDR3 loop reads CASSLSRSLGETQYF. The CDR3 coding sequence is TGTGCCAGCAGTCTCTCCCGCAGCCTAGGGGAGACCCAGTACTTC.